This T cell receptor (beta chain) was sequenced in a study of blood T cells in healthy people across ages. Notes on the study in general: Naive T cell percentage and TCR beta diversity correlated strongly.

This clonotype was detected only a few times. The antigen is unknown. Alongside a J-beta primer mix, a sample-barcoded 5' primer served in a second PCR lasting about 7 to 12 cycles. In TCRdb, the 5' RACE reads were re-called with MiXCR into one record per CDR3 protein. The data show about a million distinct CDR3 sequences, about 44% seen once. This CDR3 is built from 16 residues. Between the trimmed V and J ends, which lost 5 bases and 4 bases, there was a span of 20 bases. The chain recombines TRBV12-3 or TRBV12-4 with TRBJ2-5; D not certain. What was sequenced was blood. The sequence was obtained from a man aged 30 to 45 in good health. The CDR3 DNA reads as TGTGCCAGCAGTCCTGGCGGACGTTGGATCCCAGAGACCCAGTACTTC. Translation gives CASSPGGRWIPETQYF.